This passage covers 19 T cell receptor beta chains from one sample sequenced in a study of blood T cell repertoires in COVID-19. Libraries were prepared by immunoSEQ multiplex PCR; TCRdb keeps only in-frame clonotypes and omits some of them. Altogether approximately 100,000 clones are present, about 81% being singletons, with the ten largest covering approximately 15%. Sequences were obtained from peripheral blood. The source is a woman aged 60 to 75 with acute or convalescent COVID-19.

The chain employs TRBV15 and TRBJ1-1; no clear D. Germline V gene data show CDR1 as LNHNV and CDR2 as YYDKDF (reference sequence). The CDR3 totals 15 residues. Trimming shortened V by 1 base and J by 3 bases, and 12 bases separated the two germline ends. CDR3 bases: TGTGCCACCAGCAGAGTGAGGGTGAGCGACACTGAAGCTTTCTTT. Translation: CATSRVRVSDTEAFF.

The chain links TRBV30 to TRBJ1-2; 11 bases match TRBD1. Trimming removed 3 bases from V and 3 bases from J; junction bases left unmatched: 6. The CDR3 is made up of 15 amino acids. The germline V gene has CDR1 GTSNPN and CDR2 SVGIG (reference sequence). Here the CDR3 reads CAWSLGTGGHYGYTF. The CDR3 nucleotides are TGTGCCTGGAGCCTCGGGACAGGGGGGCACTATGGCTACACCTTC.

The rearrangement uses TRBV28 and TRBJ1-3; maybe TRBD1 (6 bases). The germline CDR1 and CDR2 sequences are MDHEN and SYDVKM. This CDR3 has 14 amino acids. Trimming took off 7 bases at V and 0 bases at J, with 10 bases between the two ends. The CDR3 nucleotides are TGTGCCAGCAACCTAGGGGGCTCTGGAAACACCATATATTTT. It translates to CASNLGGSGNTIYF.

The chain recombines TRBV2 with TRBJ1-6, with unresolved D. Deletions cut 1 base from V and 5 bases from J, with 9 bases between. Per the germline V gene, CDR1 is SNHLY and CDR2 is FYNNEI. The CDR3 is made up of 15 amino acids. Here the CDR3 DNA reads TGTGCCAGCAGTGAAGGGCAGATCGATAATTCACCCCTCCACTTT. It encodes CASSEGQIDNSPLHF.

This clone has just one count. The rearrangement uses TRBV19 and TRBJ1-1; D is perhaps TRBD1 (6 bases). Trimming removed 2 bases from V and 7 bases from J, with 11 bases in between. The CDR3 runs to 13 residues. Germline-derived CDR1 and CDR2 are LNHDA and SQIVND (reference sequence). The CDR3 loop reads CASSIQGLGEAFF. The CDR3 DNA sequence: TGTGCCAGTAGTATACAGGGGCTAGGTGAAGCTTTCTTT.

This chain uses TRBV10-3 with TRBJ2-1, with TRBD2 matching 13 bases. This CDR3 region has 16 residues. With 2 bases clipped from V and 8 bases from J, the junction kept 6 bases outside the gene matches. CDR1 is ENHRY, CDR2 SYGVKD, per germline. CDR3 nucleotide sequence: TGTGCCATCAGTGAGCCCGGGACTAGCGGGGAGGATGAGCAGTTCTTC. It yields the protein CAISEPGTSGEDEQFF.

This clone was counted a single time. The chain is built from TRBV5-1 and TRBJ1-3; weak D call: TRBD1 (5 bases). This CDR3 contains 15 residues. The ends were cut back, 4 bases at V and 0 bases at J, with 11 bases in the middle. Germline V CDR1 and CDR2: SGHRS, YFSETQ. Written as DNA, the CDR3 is TGCGCCAGCAGCCCGGGGGAGCCCTCTGGAAACACCATATATTTT. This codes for CASSPGEPSGNTIYF.

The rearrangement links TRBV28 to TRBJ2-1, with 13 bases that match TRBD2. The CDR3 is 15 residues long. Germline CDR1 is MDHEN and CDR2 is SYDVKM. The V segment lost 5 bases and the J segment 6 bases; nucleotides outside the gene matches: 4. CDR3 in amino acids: CASSVGLAGSNEQFF. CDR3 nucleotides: TGTGCCAGCAGTGTGGGACTAGCGGGGAGCAATGAGCAGTTCTTC.

Here the CDR3 reads CSVAPGTGNYGYTF. In DNA, the CDR3 is TGCAGCGTGGCCCCCGGGACAGGGAACTATGGCTACACCTTC. This rearrangement joins TRBV29-1 to TRBJ1-2; 9 nucleotides agree with TRBD1. Germline assignment: CDR1 SQVTM and CDR2 ANQGSEA. The CDR3 extends over 14 amino acids. V lost 6 bases, J lost 2 bases, and 7 bases stayed unmatched.

Here the CDR3 DNA reads TGTGCCAGCAGCTTAGGTTCGAGGAATGAAAAACTGTTTTTT. Protein: CASSLGSRNEKLFF. The chain links TRBV13 to TRBJ1-4; the D is unclear. The V and J ends lost 0 bases and 5 bases respectively, with 7 bases between them. Looked up from germline, CDR1 is PRHDT and CDR2 is FYEKMQ (reference sequence). The CDR3 has 14 amino acids.

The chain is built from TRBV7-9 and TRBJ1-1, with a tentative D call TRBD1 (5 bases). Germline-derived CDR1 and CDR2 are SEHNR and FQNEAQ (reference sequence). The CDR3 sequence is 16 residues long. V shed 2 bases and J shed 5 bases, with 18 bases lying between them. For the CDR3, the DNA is TGTGCCAGCAGCTTAAGTGGGGCGGGGAGCGGGACTGAAGCTTTCTTT. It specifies CASSLSGAGSGTEAFF.

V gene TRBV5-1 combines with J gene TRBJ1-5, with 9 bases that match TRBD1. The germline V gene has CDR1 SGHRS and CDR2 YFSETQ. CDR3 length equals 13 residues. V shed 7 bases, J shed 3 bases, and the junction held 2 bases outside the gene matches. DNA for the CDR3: TGCGCCAGCCGGGACAGGGACAATCAGCCCCAGCATTTT. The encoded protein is CASRDRDNQPQHF.

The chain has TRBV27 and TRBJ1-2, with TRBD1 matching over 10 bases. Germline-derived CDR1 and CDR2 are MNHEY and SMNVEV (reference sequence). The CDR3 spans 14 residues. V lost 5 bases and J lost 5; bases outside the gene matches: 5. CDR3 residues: CASSAGTGVYGYTF. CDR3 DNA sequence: TGTGCCAGCAGTGCCGGGACAGGGGTTTATGGCTACACCTTC.

The CDR3: CASSYAGIGGYTF. The DNA of the CDR3 is TGTGCCAGCAGTTACGCCGGGATCGGTGGCTACACCTTC. The chain combines TRBV6-6 with TRBJ1-2; D unclear. The CDR3 has 13 amino acids. The V end was cut by 2 bases, the J end by 7 bases, with 11 bases between. CDR1 is MNHNY and CDR2 is SVGAGI in the germline V gene (reference sequence).

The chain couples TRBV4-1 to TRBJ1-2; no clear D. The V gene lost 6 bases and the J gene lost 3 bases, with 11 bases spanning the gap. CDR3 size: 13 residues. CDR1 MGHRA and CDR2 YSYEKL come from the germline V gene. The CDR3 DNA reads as TGCGCCAGCAGTCCCGACAAGGACTATGGCTACACCTTC. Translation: CASSPDKDYGYTF.

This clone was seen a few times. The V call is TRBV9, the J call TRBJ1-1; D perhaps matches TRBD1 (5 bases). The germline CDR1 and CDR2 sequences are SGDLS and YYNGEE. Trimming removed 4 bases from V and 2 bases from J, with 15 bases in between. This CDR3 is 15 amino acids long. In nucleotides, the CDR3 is TGTGCCAGCAGCCCCCCGGGTCAGGGAAACACTGAAGCTTTCTTT. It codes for CASSPPGQGNTEAFF.

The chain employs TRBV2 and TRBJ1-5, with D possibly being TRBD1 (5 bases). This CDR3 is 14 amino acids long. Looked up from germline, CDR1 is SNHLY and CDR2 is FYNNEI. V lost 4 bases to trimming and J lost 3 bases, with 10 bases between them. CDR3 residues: CASSGTGVNQPQHF. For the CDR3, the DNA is TGTGCCAGCAGTGGAACAGGAGTCAATCAGCCCCAGCATTTT.

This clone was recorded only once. The CDR3 DNA reads TGTGCCAGCAGTGACGTAGCGGGGAGCACAGATACGCAGTATTTT. It encodes CASSDVAGSTDTQYF. V usage is TRBV6-1 and J usage is TRBJ2-3; 8 nucleotides match TRBD2. The CDR3 is made up of 15 amino acids. CDR1 is MNHNS and CDR2 is SASEGT in the germline V gene. Losses at the gene ends were 3 bases for V and 0 bases for J; bases not matched to a gene: 2.

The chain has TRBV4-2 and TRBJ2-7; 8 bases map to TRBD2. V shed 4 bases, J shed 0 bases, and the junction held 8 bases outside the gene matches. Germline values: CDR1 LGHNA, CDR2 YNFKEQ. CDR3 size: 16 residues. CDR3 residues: CASSPRLALSSYEQYF. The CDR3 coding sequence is TGTGCCAGCAGCCCACGACTAGCGCTGAGCTCCTACGAGCAGTACTTC.